Below, 17 T cell receptor beta chains from the same sample are listed, as sequenced in a study of blood T cell repertoires in COVID-19. TCRdb's table, derived via immunoSEQ multiplex PCR, lists solely in-frame clones and lacks some. The table shows approximately 300,000 clones, with roughly 90% occurring only once. The sequenced sample was peripheral blood. The receptors were sampled from a young man who had recovered from COVID-19.

This chain joins TRBV5-8 and TRBJ2-7, with D unresolved. With 7 bases removed from V and 3 bases from J, the gap between germline ends came to 11 bases. The CDR3 length is 12 residues. Germline-derived CDR1 and CDR2 are SGHTS and YDEGEE. In nucleotides, the CDR3 is TGTGCCAGCCAAAATACAGACTACGAGCAGTACTTC. It specifies CASQNTDYEQYF.

The V call is TRBV10-3, the J call TRBJ1-1; 8 nucleotides align to TRBD1. This CDR3 contains 15 residues. Per germline, CDR1 ENHRY and CDR2 SYGVKD. V trimming: 6 bases; J trimming: 5 bases; junction bases outside the gene matches: 11. DNA for the CDR3: TGTGCCATCAGGACTGTCGGACAGGGAGAAACTGAAGCTTTCTTT. This codes for CAIRTVGQGETEAFF.

The V call is TRBV5-4, the J call TRBJ2-2; 9 bases map to TRBD1. CDR3 length: 17 residues. The germline V gene encodes CDR1 SGHNT and CDR2 YYREEE (reference sequence). With 4 bases clipped from V and 2 bases from J, the junction kept 9 bases outside the gene matches. The CDR3 DNA sequence: TGTGCCAGCAGCACCTTCCGGGACAGGGTTAACACCGGGGAGCTGTTTTTT. Translation: CASSTFRDRVNTGELFF.

The rearrangement links TRBV29-1 to TRBJ1-2, with 7 bases fitting TRBD1. J gave up 2 bases and V 6 bases, and 12 bases lay outside the gene matches. In germline, CDR1 is SQVTM, CDR2 ANQGSEA. The CDR3 runs to 15 residues. The CDR3 nucleotides read TGCAGCGTCGCCGATAAACGGGGACAGAACTATGGCTACACCTTC. It translates to CSVADKRGQNYGYTF.

V usage is TRBV5-1 and J usage is TRBJ1-2, with 11 positions matching TRBD1. The CDR3 is made up of 12 amino acids. Trimming took 7 bases from V and 8 from J; bases not matched to a gene: 4. Looked up from germline, CDR1 is SGHRS and CDR2 is YFSETQ. The CDR3 DNA is TGCGCCAGCGGACAGGGGGCACACGGCTACACCTTC. This codes for CASGQGAHGYTF.

V is TRBV7-3 and J is TRBJ2-3, with 12 positions matching TRBD1. There are 16 residues in the CDR3. J gave up 5 bases and V 2 bases, and 5 bases lay outside the gene matches. Germline values: CDR1 SGHTA, CDR2 FQGTGA. This chain's CDR3 is CASSLSGTGGVDTQYF. The CDR3 region has the DNA TGTGCCAGCAGCTTATCCGGGACAGGGGGCGTAGATACGCAGTATTTT. The full variable domain, rest sourced from reference TRBV7-3 and TRBJ2-3, is GAGVSQTPSNKVTEKGKYVELRCDPISGHTALYWYRQSLGQGPEFLIYFQGTGAADDSGLPNDRFFAVRPEGSVSTLKIQRTERGDSAVYLCASSLSGTGGVDTQYFGPGTRLTVL.

The genes are TRBV9 and TRBJ1-2; maybe TRBD1 (6 bases). The CDR3 loop spans 12 amino acids. Germline V gene sequence: CDR1 SGDLS, CDR2 YYNGEE. V lost 4 bases and J lost 8, with 12 bases in between. The CDR3 region has the DNA TGTGCCAGCAGCACCGGGGGGCGAGGCTACACCTTC. Translation: CASSTGGRGYTF.

This clone was seen more than once but under ten times. V usage is TRBV7-3 and J usage is TRBJ2-7; 9 bases align to TRBD2. J lost 5 bases, V lost 1 base, and 12 bases had no gene match. The germline V gene has CDR1 SGHTA and CDR2 FQGTGA. The CDR3 length is 17 residues. The CDR3 DNA sequence: TGTGCCAGCAGCTTAAGACCCGGGACTAGCTGGCTGGACGAGCAGTACTTC. Translated: CASSLRPGTSWLDEQYF.

In this sample, this clone turned up once. The chain uses TRBV5-1 and TRBJ2-5; no reliable D call. The germline V gene has CDR1 SGHRS and CDR2 YFSETQ. Trimming pared 5 bases from V and 2 bases from J, leaving 16 bases between. CDR3 size: 15 residues. The CDR3 DNA follows: TGCGCCAGCAGATATATTAACTTGACTCAAGAGACCCAGTACTTC. It is translated as CASRYINLTQETQYF. The full variable domain, completed using reference TRBV5-1 and TRBJ2-5, is KAGVTQTPRYLIKTRGQQVTLSCSPISGHRSVSWYQQTPGQGLQFLFEYFSETQRNKGNFPGRFSGRQFSNSRSEMNVSTLELGDSALYLCASRYINLTQETQYFGPGTRLLVL.

This clone came up a few times. The rearrangement uses TRBV25-1 and TRBJ2-2; 8 bases agree with TRBD2. Germline CDR1 is MGHDK and CDR2 is SYGVNS. The length of the CDR3 is 18 residues. V lost 2 bases, J lost 3 bases, and 11 bases stayed unmatched. CDR3 loop: CASSEKGAAGVYTGELFF. The CDR3 DNA sequence: TGTGCCAGCAGTGAAAAGGGTGCAGCGGGGGTCTACACCGGGGAGCTGTTTTTT. Full variable domain (remainder filled in from reference TRBV25-1 and TRBJ2-2): EADIYQTPRYLVIGTGKKITLECSQTMGHDKMYWYQQDPGMELHLIHYSYGVNSTEKGDLSSESTVSRIRTEHFPLTLESARPSHTSQYLCASSEKGAAGVYTGELFFGEGSRLTVL.

The chain joins TRBV2 to TRBJ2-1; 8 positions match TRBD1. This CDR3 is 15 amino acids long. Per the germline V gene, CDR1 is SNHLY and CDR2 is FYNNEI. J lost 8 bases, V lost 4 bases, and 10 bases had no gene match. CDR3 amino acids: CASSAGQGAKDEQFF. The CDR3 DNA is TGTGCCAGCAGTGCTGGGCAGGGGGCTAAAGATGAGCAGTTCTTC. Variable domain in full (rest from reference TRBV2 and TRBJ2-1): EPEVTQTPSHQVTQMGQEVILRCVPISNHLYFYWYRQILGQKVEFLVSFYNNEISEKSEIFDDQFSVERPDGSNFTLKIRSTKLEDSAMYFCASSAGQGAKDEQFFGPGTRLTVL.

The V call is TRBV30, the J call TRBJ2-3; D is possibly TRBD2 (6 bases). Germline V gene sequence: CDR1 GTSNPN, CDR2 SVGIG (reference sequence). Deletions cut 2 bases from V and 0 bases from J, with 21 bases between. The CDR3 is 18 amino acids. The CDR3 region is CAWSRLLISGPSTDTQYF. The CDR3 DNA is TGTGCCTGGAGTCGACTCCTGATTAGCGGCCCTAGCACAGATACGCAGTATTTT.

J is TRBJ2-1 and V is TRBV5-4; 8 bases are a match to TRBD1. The V gene end was trimmed by 4 bases and the J gene end by 6 bases; junction bases not matched to a gene: 12. CDR1 is SGHNT, CDR2 YYREEE, per germline (reference sequence). The CDR3 runs 16 residues. The CDR3 sequence is CASSPEDRVVGNEQFF. The CDR3 bases are TGTGCCAGCAGCCCAGAGGACAGGGTGGTTGGCAATGAGCAGTTCTTC.

This chain links TRBV19 with TRBJ1-1; 8 bases align to TRBD1. CDR1 is LNHDA, CDR2 SQIVND, per germline (reference sequence). The CDR3 extends over 11 amino acids. The trim removed 4 bases at V and 13 bases at J, leaving 5 bases unmatched. The CDR3 coding sequence is TGTGCCAGTAGTAGAACAGGGGGGGGTTTCTTT. Translation: CASSRTGGGFF.

This chain uses TRBV2 with TRBJ2-1; 7 bases are a match to TRBD2. CDR1 and CDR2 (germline): SNHLY, FYNNEI. The CDR3 spans 16 residues. The junction had 11 bases not matched to a gene; V was cut back by 4 bases and J by 5 bases. CDR3 nucleotide sequence: TGTGCCAGCAGTGTATCTAGAGCGGGAATGAACAATGAGCAGTTCTTC. Protein sequence: CASSVSRAGMNNEQFF.

This sequence joins TRBV18 and TRBJ1-2, with a possible D match to TRBD1 (6 bases). The length of the CDR3 is 14 residues. Looked up from germline, CDR1 is KGHSH and CDR2 is LQKENI. Deletions cut 1 base from V and 6 bases from J, with 12 bases between. The CDR3 is CASSPLAGENGYTF. The CDR3 DNA follows: TGTGCCAGCTCACCACTCGCAGGGGAGAATGGCTACACCTTC.

This clone turned up a few times. The V and J genes are TRBV24-1 and TRBJ2-3; 10 bases line up with TRBD1. The germline gives CDR1 KGHDR, CDR2 SFDVKD. J lost 0 bases, V lost 2 bases, and 7 bases had no gene match. This CDR3 is 18 amino acids long. CDR3 sequence: CATSDSGQGDDSTDTQYF. In DNA, the CDR3 is TGTGCCACCAGTGATTCCGGACAGGGGGACGATAGCACAGATACGCAGTATTTT.